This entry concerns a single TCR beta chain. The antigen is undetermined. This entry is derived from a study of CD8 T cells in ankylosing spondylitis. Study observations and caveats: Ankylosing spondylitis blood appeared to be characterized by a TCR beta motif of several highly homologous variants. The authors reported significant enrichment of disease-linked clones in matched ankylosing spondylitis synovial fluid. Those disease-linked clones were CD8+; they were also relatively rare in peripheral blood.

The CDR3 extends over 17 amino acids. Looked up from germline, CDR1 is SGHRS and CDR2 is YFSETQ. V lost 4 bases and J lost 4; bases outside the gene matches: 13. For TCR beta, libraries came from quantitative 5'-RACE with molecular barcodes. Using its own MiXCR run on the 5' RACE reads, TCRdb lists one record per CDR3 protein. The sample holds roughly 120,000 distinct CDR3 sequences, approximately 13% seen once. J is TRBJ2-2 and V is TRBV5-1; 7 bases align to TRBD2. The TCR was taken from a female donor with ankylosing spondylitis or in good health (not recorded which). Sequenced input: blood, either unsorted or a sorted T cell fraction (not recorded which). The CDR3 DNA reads TGCGCCAGCAGCCGCACTACCATAAGGGAGGGCACCGGGGAGCTGTTTTTT. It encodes CASSRTTIREGTGELFF. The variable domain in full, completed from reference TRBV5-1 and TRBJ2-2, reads KAGVTQTPRYLIKTRGQQVTLSCSPISGHRSVSWYQQTPGQGLQFLFEYFSETQRNKGNFPGRFSGRQFSNSRSEMNVSTLELGDSALYLCASSRTTIREGTGELFFGEGSRLTVL.